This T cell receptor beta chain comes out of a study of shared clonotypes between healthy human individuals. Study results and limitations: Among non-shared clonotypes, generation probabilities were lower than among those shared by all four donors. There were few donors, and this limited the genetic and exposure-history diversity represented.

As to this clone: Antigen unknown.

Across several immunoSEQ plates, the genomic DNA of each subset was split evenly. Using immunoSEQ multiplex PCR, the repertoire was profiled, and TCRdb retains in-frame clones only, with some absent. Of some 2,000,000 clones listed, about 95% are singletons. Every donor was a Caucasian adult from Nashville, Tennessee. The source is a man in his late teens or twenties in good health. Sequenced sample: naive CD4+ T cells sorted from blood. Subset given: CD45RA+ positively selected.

The CDR3 loop reads CASRQSANTGELFF. The CDR3 DNA reads TGCGCCAGCAGGCAATCTGCGAACACCGGGGAGCTGTTTTTT. This rearrangement joins TRBV10-1 to TRBJ2-2; no clear D. V dropped 6 bases and J dropped 0 bases, with 8 bases sitting between them. There are 14 residues in the CDR3. The germline CDR1 and CDR2 sequences are WNHNN and SYGVQD (reference sequence).